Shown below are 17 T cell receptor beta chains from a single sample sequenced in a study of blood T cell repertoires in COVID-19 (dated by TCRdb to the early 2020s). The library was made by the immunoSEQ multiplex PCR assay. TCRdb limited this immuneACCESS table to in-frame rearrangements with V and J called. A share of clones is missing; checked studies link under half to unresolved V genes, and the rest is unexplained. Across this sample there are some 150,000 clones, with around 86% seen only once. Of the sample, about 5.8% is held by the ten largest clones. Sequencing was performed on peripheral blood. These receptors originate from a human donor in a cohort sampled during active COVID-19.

This chain's CDR3 is CASSLGGQGYGYTF. CDR3 DNA: TGTGCCAGCAGCTTGGGAGGACAGGGGTATGGCTACACCTTC. The J gene is TRBJ1-2, the V gene TRBV5-4; 9 bases fit TRBD1. This CDR3 is built from 14 residues. Trimming at V came to 0 bases and at J to 5 bases, leaving 2 bases not matched to a gene. Germline CDR1 reads SGHNT; CDR2 reads YYREEE (reference sequence).

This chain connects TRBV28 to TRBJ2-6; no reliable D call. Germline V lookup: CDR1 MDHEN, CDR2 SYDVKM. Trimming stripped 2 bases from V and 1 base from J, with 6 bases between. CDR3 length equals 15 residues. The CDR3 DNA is TGTGCCAGCAGTTTAATTCAGTCTGGGGCCAACGTCCTGACTTTC. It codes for CASSLIQSGANVLTF.

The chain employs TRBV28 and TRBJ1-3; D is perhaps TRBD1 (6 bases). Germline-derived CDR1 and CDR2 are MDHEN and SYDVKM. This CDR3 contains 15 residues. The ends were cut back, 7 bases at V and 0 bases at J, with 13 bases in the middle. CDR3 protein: CASTPDRSSGNTIYF. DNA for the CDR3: TGTGCCAGCACCCCTGACAGGAGCTCTGGAAACACCATATATTTT.

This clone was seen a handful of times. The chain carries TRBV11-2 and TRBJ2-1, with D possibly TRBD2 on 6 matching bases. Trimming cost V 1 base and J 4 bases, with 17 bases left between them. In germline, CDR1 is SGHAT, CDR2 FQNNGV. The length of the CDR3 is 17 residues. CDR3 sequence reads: CASSLAAVAAGYNEQFF. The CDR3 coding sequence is TGTGCCAGCAGCTTAGCGGCCGTAGCGGCGGGGTACAATGAGCAGTTCTTC.

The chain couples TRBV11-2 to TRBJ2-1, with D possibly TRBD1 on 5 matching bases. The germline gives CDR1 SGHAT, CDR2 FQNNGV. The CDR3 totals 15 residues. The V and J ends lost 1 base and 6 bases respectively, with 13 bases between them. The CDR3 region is CASSLGGARSNEQFF. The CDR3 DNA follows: TGTGCCAGCAGCTTAGGTGGGGCCCGGAGCAATGAGCAGTTCTTC.

Written as DNA, the CDR3 is TGTGCCAGCAGGGACAGGGGGCAGGATGGCTACACCTTC. This codes for CASRDRGQDGYTF. The rearrangement uses TRBV19 and TRBJ1-2, with 12 bases matching TRBD1. Trimming at V came to 9 bases and at J to 6 bases, leaving 5 bases not matched to a gene. Germline V gene lookup returns CDR1 LNHDA and CDR2 SQIVND (reference sequence). The CDR3 extends over 13 amino acids.

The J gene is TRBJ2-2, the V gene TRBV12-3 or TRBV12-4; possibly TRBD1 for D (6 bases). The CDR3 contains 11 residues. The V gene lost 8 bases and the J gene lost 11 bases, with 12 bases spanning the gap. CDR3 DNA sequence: TGTGCCAGCTCTACAGGGTACGAGCTGTTTTTT. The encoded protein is CASSTGYELFF.

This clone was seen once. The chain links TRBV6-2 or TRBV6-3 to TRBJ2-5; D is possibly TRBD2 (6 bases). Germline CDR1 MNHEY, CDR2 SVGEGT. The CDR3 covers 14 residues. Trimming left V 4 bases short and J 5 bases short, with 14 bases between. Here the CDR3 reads CASSSRDPRETQYF. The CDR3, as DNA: TGTGCCAGCAGTTCGCGGGACCCCAGGGAGACCCAGTACTTC.

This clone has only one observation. The CDR3 sequence is CASSRTSFGGDTQYF. CDR3 sequence (DNA): TGTGCCAGCAGCAGAACTAGTTTTGGAGGAGATACGCAGTATTTT. V gene TRBV6-5 combines with J gene TRBJ2-3; D might be TRBD2 (5 bases). Germline CDR1 and CDR2: MNHEY and SVGAGI. Deletions cut 6 bases from V and 5 bases from J, with 18 bases between. This CDR3 is built from 15 residues.

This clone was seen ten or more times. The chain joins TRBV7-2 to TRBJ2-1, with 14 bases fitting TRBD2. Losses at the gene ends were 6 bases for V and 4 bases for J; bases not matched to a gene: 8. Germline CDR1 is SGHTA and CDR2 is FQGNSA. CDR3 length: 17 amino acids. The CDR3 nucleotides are TGTGCCAGCAGACCGGGGACTAGCGGGAGTAGGTACAATGAGCAGTTCTTC. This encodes CASRPGTSGSRYNEQFF.

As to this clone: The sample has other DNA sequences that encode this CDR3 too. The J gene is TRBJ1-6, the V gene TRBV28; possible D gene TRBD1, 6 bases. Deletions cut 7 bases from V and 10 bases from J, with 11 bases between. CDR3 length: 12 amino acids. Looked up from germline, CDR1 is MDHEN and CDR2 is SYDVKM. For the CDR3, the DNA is TGTGCCAGCAACAGGGAGAGATCACCCCTCCACTTT. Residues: CASNRERSPLHF.

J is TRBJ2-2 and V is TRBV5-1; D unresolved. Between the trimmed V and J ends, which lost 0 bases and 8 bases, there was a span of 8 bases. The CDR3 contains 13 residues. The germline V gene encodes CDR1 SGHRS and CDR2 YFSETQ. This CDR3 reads CASSLDVAGELFF. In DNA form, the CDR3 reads TGCGCCAGCAGCTTGGACGTAGCTGGGGAGCTGTTTTTT.

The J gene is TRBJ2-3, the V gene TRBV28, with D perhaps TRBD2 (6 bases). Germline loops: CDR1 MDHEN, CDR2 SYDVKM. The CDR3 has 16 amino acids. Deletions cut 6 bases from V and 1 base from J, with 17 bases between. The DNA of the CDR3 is TGTGCCAGCAGCCCCCATCCGGGGGATCGCACAGATACGCAGTATTTT. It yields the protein CASSPHPGDRTDTQYF.

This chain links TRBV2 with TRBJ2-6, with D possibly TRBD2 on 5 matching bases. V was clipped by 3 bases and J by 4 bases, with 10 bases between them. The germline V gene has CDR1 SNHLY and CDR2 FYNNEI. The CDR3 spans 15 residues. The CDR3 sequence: CASSDRGSGANVLTF. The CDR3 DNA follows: TGTGCCAGCAGTGACAGAGGGTCCGGGGCCAACGTCCTGACTTTC.

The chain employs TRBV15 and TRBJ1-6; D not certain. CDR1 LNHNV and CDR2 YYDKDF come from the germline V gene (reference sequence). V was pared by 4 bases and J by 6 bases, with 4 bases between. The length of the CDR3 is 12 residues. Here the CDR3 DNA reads TGTGCCACCAGCATGAGTAATTCACCCCTCCACTTT. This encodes CATSMSNSPLHF.

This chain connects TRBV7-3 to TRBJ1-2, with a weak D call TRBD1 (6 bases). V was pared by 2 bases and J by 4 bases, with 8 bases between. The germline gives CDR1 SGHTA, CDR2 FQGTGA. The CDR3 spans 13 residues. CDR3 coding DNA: TGTGCCAGCAGCTTAGCACAGGGCTATGGCTACACCTTC. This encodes CASSLAQGYGYTF.

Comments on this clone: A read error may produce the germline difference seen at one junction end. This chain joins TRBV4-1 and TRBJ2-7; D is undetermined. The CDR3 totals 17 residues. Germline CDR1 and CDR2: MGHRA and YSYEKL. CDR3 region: CASSQWVQSDISSEQYF. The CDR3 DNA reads TGCGCCAGCAGCCAATGGGTGCAGTCCGACATCTCCTCCGAGCAGTACTTC.